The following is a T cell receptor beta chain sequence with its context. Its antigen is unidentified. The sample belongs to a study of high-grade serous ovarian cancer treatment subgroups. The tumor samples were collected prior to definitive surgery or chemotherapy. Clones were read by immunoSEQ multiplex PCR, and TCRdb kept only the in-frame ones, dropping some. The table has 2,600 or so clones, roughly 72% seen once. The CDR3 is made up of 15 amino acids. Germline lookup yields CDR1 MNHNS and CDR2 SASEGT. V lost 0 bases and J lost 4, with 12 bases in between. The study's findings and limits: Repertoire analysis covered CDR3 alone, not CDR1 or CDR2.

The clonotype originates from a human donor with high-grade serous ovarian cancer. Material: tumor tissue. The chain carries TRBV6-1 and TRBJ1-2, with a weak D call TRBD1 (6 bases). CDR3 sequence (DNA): TGTGCCAGCAGTGAAGCGGGGGGCACAGCCTATGGCTACACCTTC. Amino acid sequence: CASSEAGGTAYGYTF.